This TCR beta chain comes out of a study of CD8 T cells in Susac syndrome. Study-level points and caveats: Only a relatively small number of individuals were included in the TCR sequencing and HLA analysis.

CD8+ and CD4+ T cells from blood underwent TCR beta sequencing, which was carried out in a high-throughput format. TEMRA cells were enriched by FACS, and CD4+ and CD8+ T cells were negatively isolated. cDNA came from about 0.5 to 1 ug RNA primed by random hexamers. Amplification of TCR beta CDR3 used immunoSEQ multiplex PCR across 54 Vbeta and 13 Jbeta. TCRdb re-called the immunoSEQ multiplex PCR reads through MiXCR, storing one row per CDR3 protein. The sample shows about 200,000 distinct CDR3 sequences, nearly 95% of them seen only once. The CDR3 is 17 amino acids. V lost 6 bases to trimming and J lost 6 bases; unmatched junction nucleotides: 20. As for this clonotype: What it recognizes is unknown.

Sequenced sample: CD4+ T cells from PBMCs. The clonotype was recovered from a human donor with multiple sclerosis. V is TRBV12-3 or TRBV12-4 and J is TRBJ2-7, with 7 bases lining up with TRBD1. In DNA, the CDR3 is TGTGCCAGCAGCCGACCCGAGACAGGGATTATAATCCTCGAGCAGTACTTC. It is translated as CASSRPETGIIILEQYF.